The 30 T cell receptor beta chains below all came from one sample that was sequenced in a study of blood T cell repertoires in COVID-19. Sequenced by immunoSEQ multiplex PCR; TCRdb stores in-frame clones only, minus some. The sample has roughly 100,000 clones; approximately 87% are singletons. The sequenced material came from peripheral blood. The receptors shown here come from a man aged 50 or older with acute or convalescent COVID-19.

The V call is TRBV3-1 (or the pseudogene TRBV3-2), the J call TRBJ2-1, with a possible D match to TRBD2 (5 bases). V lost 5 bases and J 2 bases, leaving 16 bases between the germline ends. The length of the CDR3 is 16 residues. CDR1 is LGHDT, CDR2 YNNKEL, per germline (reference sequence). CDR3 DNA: TGTGCCAGCAGCTCAAGATCGGACTTTACCTACAATGAGCAGTTCTTC. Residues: CASSSRSDFTYNEQFF.

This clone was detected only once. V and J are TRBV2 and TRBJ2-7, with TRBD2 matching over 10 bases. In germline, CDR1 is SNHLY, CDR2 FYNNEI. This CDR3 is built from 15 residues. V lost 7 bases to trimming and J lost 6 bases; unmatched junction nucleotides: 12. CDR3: CASTGQREGRSEQYF. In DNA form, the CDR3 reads TGTGCCAGCACTGGACAGCGGGAGGGCCGGTCCGAGCAGTACTTC.

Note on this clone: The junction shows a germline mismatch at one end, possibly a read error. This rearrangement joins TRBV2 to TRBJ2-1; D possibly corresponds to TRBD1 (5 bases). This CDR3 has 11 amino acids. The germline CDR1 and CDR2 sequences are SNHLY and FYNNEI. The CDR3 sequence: CAGRAVNEQFF. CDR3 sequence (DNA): TGTGCCGGCAGGGCAGTCAATGAGCAGTTCTTC.

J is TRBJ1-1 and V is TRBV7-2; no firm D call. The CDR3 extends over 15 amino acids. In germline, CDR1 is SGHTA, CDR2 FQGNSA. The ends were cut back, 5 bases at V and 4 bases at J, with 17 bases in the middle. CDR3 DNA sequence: TGTGCCAGCAGCGCCCAAAAACCGGCGGGCACTGAAGCTTTCTTT. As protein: CASSAQKPAGTEAFF.

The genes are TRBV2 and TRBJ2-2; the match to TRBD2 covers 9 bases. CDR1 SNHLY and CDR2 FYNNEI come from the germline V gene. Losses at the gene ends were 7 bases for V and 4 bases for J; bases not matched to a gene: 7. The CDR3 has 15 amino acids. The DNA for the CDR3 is TGTGCCAGCAAGGGCGGACTAGCGATCACCGGGGAGCTGTTTTTT. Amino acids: CASKGGLAITGELFF.

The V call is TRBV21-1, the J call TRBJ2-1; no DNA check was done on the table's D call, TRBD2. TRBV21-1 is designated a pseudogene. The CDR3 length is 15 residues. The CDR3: CASSKGNTSGGEQFF. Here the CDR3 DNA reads TGTGCCAGCAGCAAAGGCAATACTAGCGGGGGTGAGCAGTTCTTC.

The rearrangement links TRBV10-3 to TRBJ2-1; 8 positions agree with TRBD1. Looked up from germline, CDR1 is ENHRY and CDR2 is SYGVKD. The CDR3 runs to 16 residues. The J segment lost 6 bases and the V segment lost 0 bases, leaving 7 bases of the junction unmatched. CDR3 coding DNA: TGTGCCATCAGTGAGTCTGGGCAGGGGGCAGGCAATGAGCAGTTCTTC. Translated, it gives CAISESGQGAGNEQFF.

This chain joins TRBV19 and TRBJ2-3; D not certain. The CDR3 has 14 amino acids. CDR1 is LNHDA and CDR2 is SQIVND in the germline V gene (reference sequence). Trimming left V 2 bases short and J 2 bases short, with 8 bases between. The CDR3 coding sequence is TGTGCCAGTAGTATATTACACTACACAGATACGCAGTATTTT. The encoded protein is CASSILHYTDTQYF.

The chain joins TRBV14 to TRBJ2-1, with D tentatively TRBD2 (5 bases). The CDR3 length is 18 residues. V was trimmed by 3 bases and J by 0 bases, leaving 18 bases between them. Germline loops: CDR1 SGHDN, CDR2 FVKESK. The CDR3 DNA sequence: TGTGCCAGCAGCCAGGATGGGAGTAGCTGGGGCTCCTACAATGAGCAGTTCTTC. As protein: CASSQDGSSWGSYNEQFF.

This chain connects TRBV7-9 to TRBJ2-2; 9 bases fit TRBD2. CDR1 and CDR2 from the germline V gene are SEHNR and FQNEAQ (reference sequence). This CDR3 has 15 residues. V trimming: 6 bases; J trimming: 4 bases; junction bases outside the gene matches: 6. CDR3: CASSLSGSGTGELFF. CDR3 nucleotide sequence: TGTGCCAGCAGTCTTAGCGGGAGTGGCACCGGGGAGCTGTTTTTT.

The DNA of the CDR3 is TGCGCCAGCAGCTTGGGGGACACGAACTACGAGCAGTACTTC. Protein: CASSLGDTNYEQYF. The rearrangement links TRBV5-1 to TRBJ2-7; D is possibly TRBD1 (6 bases). V lost 0 bases and J 3 bases, leaving 10 bases between the germline ends. CDR1 and CDR2 (germline): SGHRS, YFSETQ. The CDR3 has 14 residues.

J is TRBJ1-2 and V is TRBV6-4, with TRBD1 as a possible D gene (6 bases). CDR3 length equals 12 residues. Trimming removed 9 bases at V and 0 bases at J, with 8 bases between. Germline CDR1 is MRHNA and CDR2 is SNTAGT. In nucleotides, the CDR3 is TGTGCCAGGGGACACACTAACTATGGCTACACCTTC. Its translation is CARGHTNYGYTF.

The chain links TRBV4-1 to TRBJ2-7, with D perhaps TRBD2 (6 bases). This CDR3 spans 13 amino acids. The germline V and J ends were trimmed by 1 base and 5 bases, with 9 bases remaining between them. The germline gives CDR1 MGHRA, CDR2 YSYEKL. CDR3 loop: CASSQGPGDEQYF. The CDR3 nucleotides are TGCGCCAGCAGCCAAGGGCCGGGGGACGAGCAGTACTTC.

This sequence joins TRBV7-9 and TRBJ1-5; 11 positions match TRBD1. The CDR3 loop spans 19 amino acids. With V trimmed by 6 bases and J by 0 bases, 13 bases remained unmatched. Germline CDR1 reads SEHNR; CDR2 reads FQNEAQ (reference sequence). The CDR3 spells CASSFQGQGAPNSNQPQHF. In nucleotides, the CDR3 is TGTGCCAGCAGTTTTCAAGGACAGGGGGCGCCGAATAGCAATCAGCCCCAGCATTTT. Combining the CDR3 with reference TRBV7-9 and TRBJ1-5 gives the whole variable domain DTGVSQNPRHKITKRGQNVTFRCDPISEHNRLYWYRQTLGQGPEFLTYFQNEAQLEKSRLLSDRFSAERPKGSFSTLEIQRTEQGDSAMYLCASSFQGQGAPNSNQPQHFGDGTRLSIL.

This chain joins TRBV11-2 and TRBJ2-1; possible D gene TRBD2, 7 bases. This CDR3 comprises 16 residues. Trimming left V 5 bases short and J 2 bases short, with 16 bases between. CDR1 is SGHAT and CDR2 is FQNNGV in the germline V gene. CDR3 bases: TGTGCCAGCAGCCTAAGGGGGGAGGGAGCCTACAATGAGCAGTTCTTC. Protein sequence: CASSLRGEGAYNEQFF.

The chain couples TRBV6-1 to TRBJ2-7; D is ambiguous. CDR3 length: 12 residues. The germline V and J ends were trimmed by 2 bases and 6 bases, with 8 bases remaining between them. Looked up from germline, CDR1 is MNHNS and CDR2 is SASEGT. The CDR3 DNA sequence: TGTGCCAGCAGTGAAAATCGTCTCGAGCAGTACTTC. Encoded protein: CASSENRLEQYF.

The CDR3 here is CASRTGTNTGELFF. The CDR3 coding sequence is TGTGCCAGCCGGACAGGAACCAACACCGGGGAGCTGTTTTTT. This chain links TRBV6-4 with TRBJ2-2, with TRBD1 matching over 7 bases. Trimming removed 8 bases from V and 2 bases from J; junction bases left unmatched: 5. Germline CDR1 and CDR2: MRHNA and SNTAGT. This CDR3 has 14 amino acids.

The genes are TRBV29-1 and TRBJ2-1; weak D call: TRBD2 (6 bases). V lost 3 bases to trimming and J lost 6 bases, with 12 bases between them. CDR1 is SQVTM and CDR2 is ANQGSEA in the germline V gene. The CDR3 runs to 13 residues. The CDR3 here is CSVDLGGFNEQFF. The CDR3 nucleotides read TGCAGCGTTGATCTGGGAGGTTTCAATGAGCAGTTCTTC.

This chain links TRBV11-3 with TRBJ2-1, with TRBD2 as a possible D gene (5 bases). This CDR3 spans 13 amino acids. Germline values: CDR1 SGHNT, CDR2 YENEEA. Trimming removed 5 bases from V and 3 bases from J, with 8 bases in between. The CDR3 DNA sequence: TGTGCCAGCAGCCCTGGACTCTACAATGAGCAGTTCTTC. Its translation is CASSPGLYNEQFF.

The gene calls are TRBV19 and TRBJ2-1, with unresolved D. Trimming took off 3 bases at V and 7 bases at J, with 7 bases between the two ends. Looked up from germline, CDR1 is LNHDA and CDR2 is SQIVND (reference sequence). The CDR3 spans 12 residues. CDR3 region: CASSIPRNEQFF. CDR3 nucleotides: TGTGCCAGTAGTATTCCACGGAATGAGCAGTTCTTC.

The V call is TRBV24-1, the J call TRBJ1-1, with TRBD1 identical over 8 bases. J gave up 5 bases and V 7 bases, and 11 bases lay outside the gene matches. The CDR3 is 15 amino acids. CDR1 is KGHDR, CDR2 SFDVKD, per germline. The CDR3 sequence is CATRDSQGAGTEAFF. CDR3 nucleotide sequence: TGTGCCACCAGAGATAGCCAGGGGGCAGGAACTGAAGCTTTCTTT.

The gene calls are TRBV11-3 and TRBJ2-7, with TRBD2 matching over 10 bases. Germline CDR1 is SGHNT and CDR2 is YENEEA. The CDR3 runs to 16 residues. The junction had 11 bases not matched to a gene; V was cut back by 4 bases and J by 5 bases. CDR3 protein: CASSYRASGSFDEQYF. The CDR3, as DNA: TGTGCCAGCAGCTATCGGGCTAGCGGGAGCTTCGACGAGCAGTACTTC.

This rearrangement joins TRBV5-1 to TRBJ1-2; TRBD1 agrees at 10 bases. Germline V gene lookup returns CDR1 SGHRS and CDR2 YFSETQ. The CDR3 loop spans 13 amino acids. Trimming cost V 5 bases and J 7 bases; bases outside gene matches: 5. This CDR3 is CASSQTGGGGYTF. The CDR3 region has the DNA TGCGCCAGCAGTCAGACAGGGGGCGGTGGCTACACCTTC.

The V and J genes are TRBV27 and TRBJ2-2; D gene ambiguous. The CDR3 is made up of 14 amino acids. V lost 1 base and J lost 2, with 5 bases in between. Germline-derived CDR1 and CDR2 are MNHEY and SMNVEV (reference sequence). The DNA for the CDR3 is TGTGCCAGCAGTTTATGGCCCAACACCGGGGAGCTGTTTTTT. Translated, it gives CASSLWPNTGELFF.

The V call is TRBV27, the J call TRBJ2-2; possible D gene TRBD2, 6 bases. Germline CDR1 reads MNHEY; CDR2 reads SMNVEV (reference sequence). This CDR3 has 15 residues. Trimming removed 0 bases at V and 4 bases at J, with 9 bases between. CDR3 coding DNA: TGTGCCAGCAGTTTATCGGGACTCCTCACCGGGGAGCTGTTTTTT. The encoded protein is CASSLSGLLTGELFF.

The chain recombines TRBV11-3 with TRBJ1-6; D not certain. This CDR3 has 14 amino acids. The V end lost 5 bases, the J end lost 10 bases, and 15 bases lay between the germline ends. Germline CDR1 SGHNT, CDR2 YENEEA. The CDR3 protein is CASSATGGGSPLHF. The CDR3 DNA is TGTGCCAGCAGCGCGACGGGAGGAGGCTCACCCCTCCACTTT. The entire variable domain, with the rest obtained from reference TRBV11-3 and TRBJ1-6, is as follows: EAGVVQSPRYKIIEKKQPVAFWCNPISGHNTLYWYLQNLGQGPELLIRYENEEAVDDSQLPKDRFSAERLKGVDSTLKIQPAELGDSAVYLCASSATGGGSPLHFGNGTRLTVT.

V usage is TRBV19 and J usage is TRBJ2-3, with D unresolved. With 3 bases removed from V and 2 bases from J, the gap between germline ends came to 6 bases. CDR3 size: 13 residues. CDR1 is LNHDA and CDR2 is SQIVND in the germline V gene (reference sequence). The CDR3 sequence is CASSMGHTDTQYF. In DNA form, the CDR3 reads TGTGCCAGTAGTATGGGCCACACAGATACGCAGTATTTT. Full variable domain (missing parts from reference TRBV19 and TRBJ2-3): DGGITQSPKYLFRKEGQNVTLSCEQNLNHDAMYWYRQDPGQGLRLIYYSQIVNDFQKGDIAEGYSVSREKKESFPLTVTSAQKNPTAFYLCASSMGHTDTQYFGPGTRLTVL.

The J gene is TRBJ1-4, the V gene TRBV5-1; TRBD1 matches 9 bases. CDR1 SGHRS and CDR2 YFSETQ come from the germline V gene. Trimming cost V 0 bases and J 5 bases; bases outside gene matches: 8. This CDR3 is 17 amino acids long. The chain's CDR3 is CASSLDGTGTGNEKLFF. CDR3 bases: TGCGCCAGCAGCTTGGACGGTACGGGGACAGGGAATGAAAAACTGTTTTTT. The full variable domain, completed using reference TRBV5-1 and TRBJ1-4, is KAGVTQTPRYLIKTRGQQVTLSCSPISGHRSVSWYQQTPGQGLQFLFEYFSETQRNKGNFPGRFSGRQFSNSRSEMNVSTLELGDSALYLCASSLDGTGTGNEKLFFGSGTQLSVL.

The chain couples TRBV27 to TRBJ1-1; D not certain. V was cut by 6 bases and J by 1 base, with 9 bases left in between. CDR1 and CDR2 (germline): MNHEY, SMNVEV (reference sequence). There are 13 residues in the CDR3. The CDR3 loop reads CASSLEENTEAFF. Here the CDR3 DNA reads TGTGCCAGCAGCTTGGAGGAGAACACTGAAGCTTTCTTT.

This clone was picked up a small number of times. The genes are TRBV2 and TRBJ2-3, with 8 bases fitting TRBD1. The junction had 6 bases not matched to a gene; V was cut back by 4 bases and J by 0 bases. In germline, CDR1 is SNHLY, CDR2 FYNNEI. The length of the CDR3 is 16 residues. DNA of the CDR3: TGTGCCAGCAGTGTGGGCACAGGGGGTAGCACAGATACGCAGTATTTT. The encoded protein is CASSVGTGGSTDTQYF.